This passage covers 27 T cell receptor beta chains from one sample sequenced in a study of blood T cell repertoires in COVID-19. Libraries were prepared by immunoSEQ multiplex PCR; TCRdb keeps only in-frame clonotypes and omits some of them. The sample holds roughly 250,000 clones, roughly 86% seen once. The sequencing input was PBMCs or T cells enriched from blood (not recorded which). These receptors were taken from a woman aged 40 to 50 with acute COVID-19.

The CDR3 sequence: CASRTGDSTDTQYF. The CDR3 DNA reads TGCGCCAGCAGGACAGGGGATAGCACAGATACGCAGTATTTT. The chain is built from TRBV5-1 and TRBJ2-3; 8 nucleotides match TRBD1. The CDR3 totals 14 residues. Trimming took 5 bases from V and 0 from J; bases not matched to a gene: 2. Looked up from germline, CDR1 is SGHRS and CDR2 is YFSETQ.

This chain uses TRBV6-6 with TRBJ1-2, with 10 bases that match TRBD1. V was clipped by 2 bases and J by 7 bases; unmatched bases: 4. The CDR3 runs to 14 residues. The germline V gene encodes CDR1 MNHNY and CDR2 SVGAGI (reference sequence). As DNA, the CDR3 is TGTGCCAGCAGTTACACTGGACAGGGGGGTGGCTACACCTTC. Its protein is CASSYTGQGGGYTF.

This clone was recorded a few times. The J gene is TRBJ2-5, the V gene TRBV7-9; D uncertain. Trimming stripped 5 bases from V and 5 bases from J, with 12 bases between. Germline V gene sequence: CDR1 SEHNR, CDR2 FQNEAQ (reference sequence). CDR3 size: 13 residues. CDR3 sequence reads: CASSPSEEETQYF. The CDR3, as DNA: TGTGCCAGCAGCCCGTCCGAGGAGGAGACCCAGTACTTC. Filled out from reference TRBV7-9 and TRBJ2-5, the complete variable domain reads DTGVSQNPRHKITKRGQNVTFRCDPISEHNRLYWYRQTLGQGPEFLTYFQNEAQLEKSRLLSDRFSAERPKGSFSTLEIQRTEQGDSAMYLCASSPSEEETQYFGPGTRLLVL.

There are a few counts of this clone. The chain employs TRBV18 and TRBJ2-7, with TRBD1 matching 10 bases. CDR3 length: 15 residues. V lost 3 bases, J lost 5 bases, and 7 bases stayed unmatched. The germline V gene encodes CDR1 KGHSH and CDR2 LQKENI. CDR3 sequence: CASSPSQDRGDEQYF. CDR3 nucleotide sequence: TGTGCCAGCTCACCGTCACAGGACAGGGGGGACGAGCAGTACTTC.

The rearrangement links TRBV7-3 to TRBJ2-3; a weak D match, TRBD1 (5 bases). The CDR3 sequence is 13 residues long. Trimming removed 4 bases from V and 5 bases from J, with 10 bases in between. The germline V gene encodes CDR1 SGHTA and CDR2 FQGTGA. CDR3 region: CASSSQGVDTQYF. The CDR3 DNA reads TGTGCCAGCAGCTCGCAGGGCGTAGATACGCAGTATTTT.

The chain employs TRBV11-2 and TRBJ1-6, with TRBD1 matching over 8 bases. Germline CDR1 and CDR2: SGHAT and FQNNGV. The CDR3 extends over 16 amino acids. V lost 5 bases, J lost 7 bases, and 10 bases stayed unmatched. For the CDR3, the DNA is TGTGCCAGCAGCCCGACAGGGGCCGTCGCAAATTCACCCCTCCACTTT. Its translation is CASSPTGAVANSPLHF.

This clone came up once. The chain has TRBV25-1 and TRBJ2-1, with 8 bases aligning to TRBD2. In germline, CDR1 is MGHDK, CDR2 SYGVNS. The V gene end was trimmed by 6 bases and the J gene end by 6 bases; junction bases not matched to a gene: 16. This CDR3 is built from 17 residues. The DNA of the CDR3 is TGTGCCAGCAGCTCTACAGGGAGCGGGAGTTGGTTCAATGAGCAGTTCTTC. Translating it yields CASSSTGSGSWFNEQFF.

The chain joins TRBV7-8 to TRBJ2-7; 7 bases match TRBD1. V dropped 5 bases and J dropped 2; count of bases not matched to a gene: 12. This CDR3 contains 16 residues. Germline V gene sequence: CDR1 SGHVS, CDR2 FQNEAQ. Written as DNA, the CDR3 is TGTGCCAGCAGCATCCGAGCAGGGGGAGAGACCTACGAGCAGTACTTC. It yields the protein CASSIRAGGETYEQYF.

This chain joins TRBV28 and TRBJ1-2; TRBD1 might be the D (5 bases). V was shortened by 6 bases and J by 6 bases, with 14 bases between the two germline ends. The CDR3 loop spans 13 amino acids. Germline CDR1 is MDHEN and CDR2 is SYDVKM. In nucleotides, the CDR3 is TGTGCCAGCAGGACGGGACTTAGCCATGGCTACACCTTC. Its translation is CASRTGLSHGYTF.

For the CDR3, the DNA is TGTGCCAGCTCACTTCAGGGCCACTCTGGAAACACCATATATTTT. Its protein is CASSLQGHSGNTIYF. The chain uses TRBV18 and TRBJ1-3; D perhaps matches TRBD1 (5 bases). The CDR3 is made up of 15 amino acids. V shed 4 bases and J shed 0 bases, with 10 bases lying between them. Germline CDR1 KGHSH, CDR2 LQKENI.

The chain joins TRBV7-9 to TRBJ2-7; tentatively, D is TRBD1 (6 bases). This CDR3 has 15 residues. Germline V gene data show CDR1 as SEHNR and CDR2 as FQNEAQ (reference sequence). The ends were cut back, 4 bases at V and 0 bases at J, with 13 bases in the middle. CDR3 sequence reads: CASSSRDTYSYEQYF. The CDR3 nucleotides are TGTGCCAGCAGCTCCCGGGACACATACTCCTACGAGCAGTACTTC. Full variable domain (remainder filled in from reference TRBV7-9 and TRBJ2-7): DTGVSQNPRHKITKRGQNVTFRCDPISEHNRLYWYRQTLGQGPEFLTYFQNEAQLEKSRLLSDRFSAERPKGSFSTLEIQRTEQGDSAMYLCASSSRDTYSYEQYFGPGTRLTVT.

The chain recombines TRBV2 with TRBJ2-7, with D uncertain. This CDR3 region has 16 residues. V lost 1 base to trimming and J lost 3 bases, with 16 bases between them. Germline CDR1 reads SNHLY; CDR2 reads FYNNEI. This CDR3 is CASSEVMVGNIYEQYF. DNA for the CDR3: TGTGCCAGCAGTGAAGTTATGGTGGGCAACATCTACGAGCAGTACTTC.

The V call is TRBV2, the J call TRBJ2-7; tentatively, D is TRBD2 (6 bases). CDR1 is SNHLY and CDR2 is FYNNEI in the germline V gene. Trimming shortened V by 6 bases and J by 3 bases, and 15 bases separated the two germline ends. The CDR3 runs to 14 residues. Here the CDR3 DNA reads TGTGCCAGCAGCGAGCGGGCAAGCCACTACGAGCAGTACTTC. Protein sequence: CASSERASHYEQYF.

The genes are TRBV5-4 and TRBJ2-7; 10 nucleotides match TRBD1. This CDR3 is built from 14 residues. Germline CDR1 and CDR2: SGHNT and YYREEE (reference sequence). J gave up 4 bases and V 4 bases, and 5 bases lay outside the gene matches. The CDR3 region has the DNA TGTGCCAGCAGCCCGGACAGGGGGAGGTACGAGCAGTACTTC. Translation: CASSPDRGRYEQYF.

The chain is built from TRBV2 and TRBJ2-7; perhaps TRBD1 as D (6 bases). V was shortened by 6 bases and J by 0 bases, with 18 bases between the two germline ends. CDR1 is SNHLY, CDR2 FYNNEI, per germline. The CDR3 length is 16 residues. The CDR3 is CASSPRRDTSSYEQYF. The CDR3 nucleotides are TGTGCCAGCAGCCCTCGCCGGGACACCAGCTCCTACGAGCAGTACTTC.

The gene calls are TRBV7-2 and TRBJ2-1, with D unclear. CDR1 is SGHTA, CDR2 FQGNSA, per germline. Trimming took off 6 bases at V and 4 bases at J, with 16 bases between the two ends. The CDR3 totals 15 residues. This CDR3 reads CASRTLVGPYNEQFF. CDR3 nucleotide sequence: TGTGCCAGCAGAACGCTAGTAGGCCCTTACAATGAGCAGTTCTTC.

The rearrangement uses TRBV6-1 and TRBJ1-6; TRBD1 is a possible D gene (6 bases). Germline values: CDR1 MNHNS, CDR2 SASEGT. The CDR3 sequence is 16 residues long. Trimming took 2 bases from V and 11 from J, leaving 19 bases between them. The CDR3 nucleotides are TGTGCCAGCAGTGAAACGTTCGGGGCAGGGGTGACACCCCTCCACTTT. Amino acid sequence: CASSETFGAGVTPLHF.

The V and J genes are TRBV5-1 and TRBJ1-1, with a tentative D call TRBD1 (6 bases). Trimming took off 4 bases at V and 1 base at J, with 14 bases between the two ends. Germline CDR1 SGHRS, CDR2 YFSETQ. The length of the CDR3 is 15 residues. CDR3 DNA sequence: TGCGCCAGCAGCATCACAGGGCCCGGGAACACTGAAGCTTTCTTT. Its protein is CASSITGPGNTEAFF.

CDR3 nucleotides: TGTGCCAGCAGTCGACAGGCCAGCTCTGGAAACACCATATATTTT. Its translation is CASSRQASSGNTIYF. V and J are TRBV6-5 and TRBJ1-3, with D possibly being TRBD1 (6 bases). Trimming removed 5 bases from V and 0 bases from J, with 11 bases in between. Germline loops: CDR1 MNHEY, CDR2 SVGAGI. The CDR3 sequence is 15 residues long.

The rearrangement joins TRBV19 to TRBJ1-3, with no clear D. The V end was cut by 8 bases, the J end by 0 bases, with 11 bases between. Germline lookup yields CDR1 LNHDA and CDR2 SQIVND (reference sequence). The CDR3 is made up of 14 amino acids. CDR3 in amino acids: CASHELGSGNTIYF. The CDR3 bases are TGTGCCAGTCATGAACTCGGCTCTGGAAACACCATATATTTT.

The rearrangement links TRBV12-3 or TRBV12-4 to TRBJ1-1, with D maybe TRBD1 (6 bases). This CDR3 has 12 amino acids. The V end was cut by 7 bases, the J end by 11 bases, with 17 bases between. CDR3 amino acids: CASTPGQWGAFF. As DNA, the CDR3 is TGTGCCAGCACTCCTGGACAGTGGGGGGCTTTCTTT.

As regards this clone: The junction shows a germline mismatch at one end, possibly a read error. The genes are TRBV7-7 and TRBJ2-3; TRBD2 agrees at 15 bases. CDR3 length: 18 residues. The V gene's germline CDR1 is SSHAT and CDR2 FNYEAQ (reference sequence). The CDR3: CASSLSPGLAGGTDTQYF. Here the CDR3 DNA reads TGTGCTAGCAGCTTGAGCCCCGGACTAGCGGGAGGGACAGATACGCAGTATTTT.

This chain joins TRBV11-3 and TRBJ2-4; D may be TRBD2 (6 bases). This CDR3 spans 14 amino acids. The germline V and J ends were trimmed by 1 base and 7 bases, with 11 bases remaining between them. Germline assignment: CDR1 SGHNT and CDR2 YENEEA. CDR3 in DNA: TGTGCCAGCAGCTTAGTCGGGACTGTCAACATTCAGTACTTC. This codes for CASSLVGTVNIQYF.

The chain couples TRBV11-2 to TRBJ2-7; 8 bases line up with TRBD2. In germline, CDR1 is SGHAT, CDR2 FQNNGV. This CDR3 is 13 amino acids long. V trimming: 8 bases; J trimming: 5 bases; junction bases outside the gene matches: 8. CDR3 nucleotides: TGTGCCAGCTCGGTAGCGGGGTATCACGAGCAGTACTTC. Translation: CASSVAGYHEQYF.

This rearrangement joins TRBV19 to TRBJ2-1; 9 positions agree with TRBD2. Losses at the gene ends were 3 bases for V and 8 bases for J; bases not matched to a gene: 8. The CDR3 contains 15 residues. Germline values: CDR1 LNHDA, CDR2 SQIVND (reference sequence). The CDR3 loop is CASSMPGLAVHEQFF. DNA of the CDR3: TGTGCCAGTAGTATGCCGGGACTAGCTGTACATGAGCAGTTCTTC.

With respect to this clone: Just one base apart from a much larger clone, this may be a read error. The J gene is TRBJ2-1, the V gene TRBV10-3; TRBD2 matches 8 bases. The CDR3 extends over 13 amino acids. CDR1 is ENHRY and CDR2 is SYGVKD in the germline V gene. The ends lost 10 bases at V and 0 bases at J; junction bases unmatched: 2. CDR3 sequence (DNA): TGTGCCACCAGCGGGAGCTCCTACAATGAGCAGTTCTTC. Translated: CATSGSSYNEQFF.

CDR3 in amino acids: CASSLRGASGTSTDTQYF. The CDR3 DNA follows: TGTGCCAGCAGCCTTAGAGGAGCTAGCGGGACTAGCACAGATACGCAGTATTTT. This chain uses TRBV7-9 with TRBJ2-3; TRBD2 aligns across 9 bases. The germline gives CDR1 SEHNR, CDR2 FQNEAQ (reference sequence). The CDR3 extends over 18 amino acids. Trimming took 5 bases from V and 0 from J; bases not matched to a gene: 12.